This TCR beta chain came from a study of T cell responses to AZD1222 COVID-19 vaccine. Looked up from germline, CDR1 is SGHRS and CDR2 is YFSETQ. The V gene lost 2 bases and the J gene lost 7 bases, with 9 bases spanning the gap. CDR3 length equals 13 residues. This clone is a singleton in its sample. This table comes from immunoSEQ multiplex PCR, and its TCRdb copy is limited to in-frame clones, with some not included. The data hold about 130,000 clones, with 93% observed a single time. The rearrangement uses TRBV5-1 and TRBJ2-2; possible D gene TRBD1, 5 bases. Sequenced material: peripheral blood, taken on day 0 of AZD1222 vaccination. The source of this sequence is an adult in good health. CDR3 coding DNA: TGCGCCAGCAGCTTCCGGACAAACGGGGAGCTGTTTTTT. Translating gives CASSFRTNGELFF.